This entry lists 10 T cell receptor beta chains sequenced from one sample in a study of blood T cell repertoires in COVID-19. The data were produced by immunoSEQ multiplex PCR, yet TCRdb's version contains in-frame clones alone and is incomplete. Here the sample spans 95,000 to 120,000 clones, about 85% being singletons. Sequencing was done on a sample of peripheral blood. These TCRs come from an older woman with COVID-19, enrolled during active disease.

Here the CDR3 reads CASSTNRGYYGYTF. The CDR3 DNA is TGTGCCAGCAGCACGAACAGGGGATACTATGGCTACACCTTC. The chain uses TRBV5-5 and TRBJ1-2; 7 positions match TRBD1. The CDR3 sequence is 14 residues long. CDR1 is SGHKS and CDR2 is YYEKEE in the germline V gene (reference sequence). With V trimmed by 4 bases and J by 3 bases, 6 bases remained unmatched.

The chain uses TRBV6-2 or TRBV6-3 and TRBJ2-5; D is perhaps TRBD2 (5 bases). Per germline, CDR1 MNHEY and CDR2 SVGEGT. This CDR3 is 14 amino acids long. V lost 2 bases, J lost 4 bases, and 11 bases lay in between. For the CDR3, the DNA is TGTGCCAGCAGTTACGAGGGTGACCCAGAGACCCAGTACTTC. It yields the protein CASSYEGDPETQYF.

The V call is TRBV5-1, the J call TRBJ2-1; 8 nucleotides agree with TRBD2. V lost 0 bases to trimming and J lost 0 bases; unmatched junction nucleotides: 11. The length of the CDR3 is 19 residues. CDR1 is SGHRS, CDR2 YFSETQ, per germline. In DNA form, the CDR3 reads TGCGCCAGCAGCTTGGATCCGCGGGGGGTCGCTAGCTCCTACAATGAGCAGTTCTTC. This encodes CASSLDPRGVASSYNEQFF.

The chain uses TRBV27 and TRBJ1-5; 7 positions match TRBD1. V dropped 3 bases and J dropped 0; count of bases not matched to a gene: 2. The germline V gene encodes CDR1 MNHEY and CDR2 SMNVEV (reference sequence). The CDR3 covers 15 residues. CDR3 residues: CASSLDRFSNQPQHF. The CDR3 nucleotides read TGTGCCAGCAGTTTGGACAGGTTTAGCAATCAGCCCCAGCATTTT.

The CDR3 nucleotides are TGTGCCATCAGACCCACAGGGAGATCTTACGAGCAGTACTTC. It encodes CAIRPTGRSYEQYF. The V and J genes are TRBV10-3 and TRBJ2-7, with D possibly matching TRBD1 (6 bases). The germline V gene encodes CDR1 ENHRY and CDR2 SYGVKD. The CDR3 loop spans 14 amino acids. V lost 6 bases and J 4 bases, leaving 16 bases between the germline ends.

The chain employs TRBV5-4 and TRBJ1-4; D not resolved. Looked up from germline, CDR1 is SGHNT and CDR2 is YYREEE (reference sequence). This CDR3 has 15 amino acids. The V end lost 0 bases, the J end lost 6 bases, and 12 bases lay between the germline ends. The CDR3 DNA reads TGTGCCAGCAGCTTGGCGGCGGGTCAGGATGAAAAACTGTTTTTT. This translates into CASSLAAGQDEKLFF.

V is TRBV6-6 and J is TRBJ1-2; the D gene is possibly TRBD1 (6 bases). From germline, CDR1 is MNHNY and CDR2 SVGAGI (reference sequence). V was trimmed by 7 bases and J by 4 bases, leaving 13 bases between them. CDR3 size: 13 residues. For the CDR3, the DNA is TGTGCCAGCACCTACGGGGGGCCCTATGGCTACACCTTC. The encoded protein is CASTYGGPYGYTF.

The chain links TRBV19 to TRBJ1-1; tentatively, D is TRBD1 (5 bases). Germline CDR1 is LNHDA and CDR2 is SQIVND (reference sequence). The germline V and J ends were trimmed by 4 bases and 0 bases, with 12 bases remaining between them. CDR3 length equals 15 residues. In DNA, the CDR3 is TGTGCCAGTAGTAACCGGGGGAGAATGAACACTGAAGCTTTCTTT. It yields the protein CASSNRGRMNTEAFF.

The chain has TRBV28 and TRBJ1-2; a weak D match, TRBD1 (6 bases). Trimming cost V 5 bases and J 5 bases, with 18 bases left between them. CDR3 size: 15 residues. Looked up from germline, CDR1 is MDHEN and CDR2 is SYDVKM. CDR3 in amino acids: CASSPWGPNTYGYTF. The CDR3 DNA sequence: TGTGCCAGCAGTCCCTGGGGGCCAAACACTTATGGCTACACCTTC.

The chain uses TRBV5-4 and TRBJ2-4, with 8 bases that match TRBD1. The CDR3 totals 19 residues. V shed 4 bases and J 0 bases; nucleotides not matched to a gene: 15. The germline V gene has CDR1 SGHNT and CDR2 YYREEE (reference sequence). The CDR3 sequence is CASSPTAGRGLIAKNIQYF. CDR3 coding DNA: TGTGCCAGCAGCCCAACTGCAGGCAGGGGGCTGATAGCCAAAAACATTCAGTACTTC.